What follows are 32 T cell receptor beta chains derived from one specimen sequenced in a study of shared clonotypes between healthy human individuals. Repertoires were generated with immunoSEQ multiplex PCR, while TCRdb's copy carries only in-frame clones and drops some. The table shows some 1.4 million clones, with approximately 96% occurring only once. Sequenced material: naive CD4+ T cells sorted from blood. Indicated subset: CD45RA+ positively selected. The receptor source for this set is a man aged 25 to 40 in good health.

CDR3: CASSIRKSGSFTDTQYF. The CDR3 bases are TGTGCCAGTAGTATAAGGAAGAGCGGGAGTTTCACAGATACGCAGTATTTT. The chain links TRBV19 to TRBJ2-3; 8 nucleotides agree with TRBD2. The V gene's germline CDR1 is LNHDA and CDR2 SQIVND (reference sequence). CDR3 length: 17 residues. After removal of 2 bases from V and 2 bases from J, the junction contained 9 bases not matched to a gene.

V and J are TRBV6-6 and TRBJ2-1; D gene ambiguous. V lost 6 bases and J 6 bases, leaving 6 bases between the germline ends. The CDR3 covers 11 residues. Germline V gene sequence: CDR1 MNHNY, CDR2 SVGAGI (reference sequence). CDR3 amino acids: CASSHTNEQFF. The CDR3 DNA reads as TGTGCCAGCAGCCACACCAATGAGCAGTTCTTC.

The CDR3 here is CASSLLQGSRGTQYF. The CDR3 DNA reads TGTGCCAGCAGTTTATTACAGGGTTCTCGGGGGACCCAGTACTTC. The chain combines TRBV28 with TRBJ2-5, with a tentative D call TRBD1 (6 bases). Germline CDR1 is MDHEN and CDR2 is SYDVKM. Trimming took 1 base from V and 7 from J, leaving 16 bases between them. The CDR3 is made up of 15 amino acids.

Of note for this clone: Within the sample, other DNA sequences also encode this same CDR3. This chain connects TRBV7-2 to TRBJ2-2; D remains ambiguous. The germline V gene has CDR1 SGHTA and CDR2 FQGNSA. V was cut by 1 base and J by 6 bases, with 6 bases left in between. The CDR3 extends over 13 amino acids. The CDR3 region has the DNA TGTGCCAGCAGCTTAGTACCGCCCGGGGAGCTGTTTTTT. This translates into CASSLVPPGELFF.

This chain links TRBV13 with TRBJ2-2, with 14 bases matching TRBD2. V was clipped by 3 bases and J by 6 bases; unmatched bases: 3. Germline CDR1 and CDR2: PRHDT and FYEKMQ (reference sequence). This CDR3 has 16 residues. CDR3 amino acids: CASSFRLAGGPGELFF. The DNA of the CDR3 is TGTGCCAGCAGCTTCAGACTAGCGGGAGGGCCCGGGGAGCTGTTTTTT. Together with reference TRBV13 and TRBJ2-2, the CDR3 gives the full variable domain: AAGVIQSPRHLIKEKRETATLKCYPIPRHDTVYWYQQGPGQDPQFLISFYEKMQSDKGSIPDRFSAQQFSDYHSELNMSSLELGDSALYFCASSFRLAGGPGELFFGEGSRLTVL.

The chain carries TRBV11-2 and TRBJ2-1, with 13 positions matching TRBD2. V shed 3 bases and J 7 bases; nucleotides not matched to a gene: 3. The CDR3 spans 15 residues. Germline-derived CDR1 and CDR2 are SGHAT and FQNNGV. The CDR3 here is CASSFGLAGANEQFF. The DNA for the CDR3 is TGTGCCAGCAGCTTCGGACTAGCGGGAGCGAATGAGCAGTTCTTC.

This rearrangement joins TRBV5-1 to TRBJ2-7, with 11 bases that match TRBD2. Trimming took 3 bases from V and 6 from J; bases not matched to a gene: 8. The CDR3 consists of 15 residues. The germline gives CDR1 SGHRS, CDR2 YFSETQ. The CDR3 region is CASSSLLAGAGEQYF. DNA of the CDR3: TGCGCCAGCAGCTCTCTACTAGCGGGAGCGGGCGAGCAGTACTTC. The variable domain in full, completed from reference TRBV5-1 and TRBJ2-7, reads KAGVTQTPRYLIKTRGQQVTLSCSPISGHRSVSWYQQTPGQGLQFLFEYFSETQRNKGNFPGRFSGRQFSNSRSEMNVSTLELGDSALYLCASSSLLAGAGEQYFGPGTRLTVT.

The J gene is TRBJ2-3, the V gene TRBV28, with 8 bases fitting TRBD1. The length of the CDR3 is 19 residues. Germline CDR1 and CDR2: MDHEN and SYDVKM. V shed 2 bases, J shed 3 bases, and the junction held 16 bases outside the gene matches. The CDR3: CASSLRPTMGQAKTDTQYF. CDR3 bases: TGTGCCAGCAGTTTACGTCCCACCATGGGACAGGCCAAAACAGATACGCAGTATTTT.

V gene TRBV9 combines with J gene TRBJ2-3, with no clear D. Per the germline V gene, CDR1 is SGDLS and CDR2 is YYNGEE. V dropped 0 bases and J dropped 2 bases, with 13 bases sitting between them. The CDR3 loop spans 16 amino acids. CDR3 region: CASSVVSSSPTDTQYF. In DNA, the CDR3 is TGTGCCAGCAGCGTAGTATCGTCCTCCCCCACAGATACGCAGTATTTT.

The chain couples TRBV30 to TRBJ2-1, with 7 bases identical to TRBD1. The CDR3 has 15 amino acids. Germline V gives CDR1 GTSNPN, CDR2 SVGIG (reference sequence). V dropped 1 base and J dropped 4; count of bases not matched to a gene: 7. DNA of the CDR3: TGTGCCTGGAGTGAGGGACAGCCCCTGTACAATGAGCAGTTCTTC. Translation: CAWSEGQPLYNEQFF.

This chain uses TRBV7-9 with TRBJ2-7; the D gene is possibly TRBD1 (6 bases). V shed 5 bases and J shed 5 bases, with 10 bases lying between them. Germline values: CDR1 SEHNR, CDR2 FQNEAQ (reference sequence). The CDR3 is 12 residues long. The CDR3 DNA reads TGTGCCAGCAGCAAACCAGGGGACGAGCAGTACTTC. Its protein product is CASSKPGDEQYF.

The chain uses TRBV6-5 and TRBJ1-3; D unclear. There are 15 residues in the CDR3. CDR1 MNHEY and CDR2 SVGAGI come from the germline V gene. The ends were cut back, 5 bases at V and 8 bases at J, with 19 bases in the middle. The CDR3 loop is CASSPRTWARDTIYF. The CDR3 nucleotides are TGTGCCAGCAGTCCCCGGACCTGGGCTCGGGACACCATATATTTT.

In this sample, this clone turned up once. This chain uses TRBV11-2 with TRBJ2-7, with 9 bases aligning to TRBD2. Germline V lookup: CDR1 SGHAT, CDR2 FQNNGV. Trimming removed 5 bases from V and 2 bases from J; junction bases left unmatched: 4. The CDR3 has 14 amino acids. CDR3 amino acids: CASSLSGSPYEQYF. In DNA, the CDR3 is TGTGCCAGCAGCCTTAGCGGGAGCCCCTACGAGCAGTACTTC.

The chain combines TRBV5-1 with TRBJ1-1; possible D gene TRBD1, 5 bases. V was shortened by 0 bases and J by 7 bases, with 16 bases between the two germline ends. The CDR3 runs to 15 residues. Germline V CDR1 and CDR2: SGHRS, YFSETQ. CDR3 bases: TGCGCCAGCAGCTTGGAAGGGACTGGGACGAGTGAAGCTTTCTTT. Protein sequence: CASSLEGTGTSEAFF. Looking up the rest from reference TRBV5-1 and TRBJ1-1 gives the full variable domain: KAGVTQTPRYLIKTRGQQVTLSCSPISGHRSVSWYQQTPGQGLQFLFEYFSETQRNKGNFPGRFSGRQFSNSRSEMNVSTLELGDSALYLCASSLEGTGTSEAFFGQGTRLTVV.

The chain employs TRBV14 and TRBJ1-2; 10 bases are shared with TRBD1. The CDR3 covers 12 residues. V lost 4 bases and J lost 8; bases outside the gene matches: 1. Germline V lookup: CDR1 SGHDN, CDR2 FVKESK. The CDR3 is CASSLTGGGYTF. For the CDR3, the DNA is TGTGCCAGCAGCCTGACAGGGGGCGGCTACACCTTC.

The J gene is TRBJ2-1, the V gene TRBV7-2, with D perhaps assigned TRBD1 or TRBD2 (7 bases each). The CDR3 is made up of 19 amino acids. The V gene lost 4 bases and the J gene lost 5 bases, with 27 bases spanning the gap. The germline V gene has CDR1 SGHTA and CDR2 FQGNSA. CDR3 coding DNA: TGTGCCAGCAGCTCCCCCAGGGGGGGACTCATCGCACCAAACAATGAGCAGTTCTTC. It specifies CASSSPRGGLIAPNNEQFF. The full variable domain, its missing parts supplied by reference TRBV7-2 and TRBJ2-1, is GAGVSQSPSNKVTEKGKDVELRCDPISGHTALYWYRQSLGQGLEFLIYFQGNSAPDKSGLPSDRFSAERTGGSVSTLTIQRTQQEDSAVYLCASSSPRGGLIAPNNEQFFGPGTRLTVL.

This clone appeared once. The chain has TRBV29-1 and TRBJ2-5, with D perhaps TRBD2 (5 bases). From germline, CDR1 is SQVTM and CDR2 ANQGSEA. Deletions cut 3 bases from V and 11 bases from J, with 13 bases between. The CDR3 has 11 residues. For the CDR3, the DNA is TGCAGCGTTGATCTTGGGAGTCCACAGTACTTC. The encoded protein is CSVDLGSPQYF.

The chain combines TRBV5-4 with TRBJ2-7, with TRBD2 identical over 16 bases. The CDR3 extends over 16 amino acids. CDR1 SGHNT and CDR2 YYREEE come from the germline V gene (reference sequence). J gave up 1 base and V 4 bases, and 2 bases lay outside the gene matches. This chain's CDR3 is CASSEGLAGGSYEQYF. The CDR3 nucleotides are TGTGCCAGCAGCGAGGGACTAGCGGGAGGGTCCTACGAGCAGTACTTC.

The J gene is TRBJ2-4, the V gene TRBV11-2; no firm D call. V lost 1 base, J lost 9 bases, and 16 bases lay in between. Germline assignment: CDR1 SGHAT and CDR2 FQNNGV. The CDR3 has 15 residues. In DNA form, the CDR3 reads TGTGCCAGCAGCTTAGGGTTGGGCCCTGATGGCATTCAGTACTTC. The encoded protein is CASSLGLGPDGIQYF.

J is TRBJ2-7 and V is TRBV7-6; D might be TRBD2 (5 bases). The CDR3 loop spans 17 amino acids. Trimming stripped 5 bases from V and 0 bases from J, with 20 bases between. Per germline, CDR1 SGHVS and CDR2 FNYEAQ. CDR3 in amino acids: CASSPHVGGSYSYEQYF. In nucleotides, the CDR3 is TGTGCCAGCAGCCCCCACGTGGGCGGGTCGTACTCCTACGAGCAGTACTTC.

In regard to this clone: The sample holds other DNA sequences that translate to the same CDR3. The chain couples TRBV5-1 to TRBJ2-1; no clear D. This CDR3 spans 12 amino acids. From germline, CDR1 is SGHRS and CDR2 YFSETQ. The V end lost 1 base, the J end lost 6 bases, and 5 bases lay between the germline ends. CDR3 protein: CASSLSSNEQFF. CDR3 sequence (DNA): TGCGCCAGCAGCTTGTCGAGCAATGAGCAGTTCTTC.

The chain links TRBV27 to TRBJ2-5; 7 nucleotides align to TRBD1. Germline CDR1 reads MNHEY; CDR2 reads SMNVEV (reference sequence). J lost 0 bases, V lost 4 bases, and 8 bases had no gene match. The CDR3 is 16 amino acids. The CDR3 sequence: CASSSPTGHNQETQYF. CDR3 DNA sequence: TGTGCCAGCAGTTCCCCGACAGGGCACAACCAAGAGACCCAGTACTTC.

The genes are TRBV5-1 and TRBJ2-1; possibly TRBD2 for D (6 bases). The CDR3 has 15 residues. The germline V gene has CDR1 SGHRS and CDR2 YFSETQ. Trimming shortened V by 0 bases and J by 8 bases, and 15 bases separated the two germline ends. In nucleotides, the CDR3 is TGCGCCAGCAGCTTGGACACTAGCCGAACCGATGAGCAGTTCTTC. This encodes CASSLDTSRTDEQFF.

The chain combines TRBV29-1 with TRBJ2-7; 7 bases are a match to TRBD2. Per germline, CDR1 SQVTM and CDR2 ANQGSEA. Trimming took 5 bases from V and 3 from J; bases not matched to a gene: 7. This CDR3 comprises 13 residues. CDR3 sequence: CSVSFGGFYEQYF. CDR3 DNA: TGCAGCGTTTCTTTCGGGGGGTTCTACGAGCAGTACTTC.

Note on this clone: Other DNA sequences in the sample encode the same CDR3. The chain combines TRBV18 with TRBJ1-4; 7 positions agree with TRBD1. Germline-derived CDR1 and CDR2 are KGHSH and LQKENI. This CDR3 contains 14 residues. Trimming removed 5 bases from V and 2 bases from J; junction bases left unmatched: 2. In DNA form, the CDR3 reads TGTGCCAGCTCAGAGGGGGCGACTAATGAAAAACTGTTTTTT. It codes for CASSEGATNEKLFF.

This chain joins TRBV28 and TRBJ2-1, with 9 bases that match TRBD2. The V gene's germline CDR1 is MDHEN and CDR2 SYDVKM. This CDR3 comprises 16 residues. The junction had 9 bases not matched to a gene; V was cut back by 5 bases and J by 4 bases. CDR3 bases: TGTGCCAGCAGTGTCGTTAGCGGGAGAAGTTACAATGAGCAGTTCTTC. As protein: CASSVVSGRSYNEQFF.

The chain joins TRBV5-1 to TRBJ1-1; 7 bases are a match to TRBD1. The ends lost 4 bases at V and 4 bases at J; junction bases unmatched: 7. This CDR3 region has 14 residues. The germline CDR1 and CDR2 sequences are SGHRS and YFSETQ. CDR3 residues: CASSGNPGGTEAFF. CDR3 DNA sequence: TGCGCCAGCAGCGGAAATCCAGGGGGCACTGAAGCTTTCTTT.

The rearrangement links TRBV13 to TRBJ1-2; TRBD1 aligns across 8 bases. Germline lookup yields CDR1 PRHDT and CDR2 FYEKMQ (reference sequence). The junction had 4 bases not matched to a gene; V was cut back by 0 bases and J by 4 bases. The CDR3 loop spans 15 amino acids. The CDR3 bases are TGTGCCAGCAGCTTAGGTGGACAGGGAGGCTATGGCTACACCTTC. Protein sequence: CASSLGGQGGYGYTF.

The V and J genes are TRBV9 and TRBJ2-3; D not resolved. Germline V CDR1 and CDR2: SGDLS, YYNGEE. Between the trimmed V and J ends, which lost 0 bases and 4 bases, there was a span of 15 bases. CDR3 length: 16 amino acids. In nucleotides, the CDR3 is TGTGCCAGCAGCGTAGGTCGCTCGGGCAATTCAGATACGCAGTATTTT. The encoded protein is CASSVGRSGNSDTQYF. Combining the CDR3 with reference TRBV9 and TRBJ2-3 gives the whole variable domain DSGVTQTPKHLITATGQRVTLRCSPRSGDLSVYWYQQSLDQGLQFLIQYYNGEERAKGNILERFSAQQFPDLHSELNLSSLELGDSALYFCASSVGRSGNSDTQYFGPGTRLTVL.

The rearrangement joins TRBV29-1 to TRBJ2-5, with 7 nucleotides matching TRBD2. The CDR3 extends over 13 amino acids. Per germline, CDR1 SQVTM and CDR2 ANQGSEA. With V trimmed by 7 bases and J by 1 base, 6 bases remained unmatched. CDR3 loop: CSAQAGTQETQYF. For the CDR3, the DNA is TGCAGCGCCCAAGCGGGGACCCAAGAGACCCAGTACTTC.

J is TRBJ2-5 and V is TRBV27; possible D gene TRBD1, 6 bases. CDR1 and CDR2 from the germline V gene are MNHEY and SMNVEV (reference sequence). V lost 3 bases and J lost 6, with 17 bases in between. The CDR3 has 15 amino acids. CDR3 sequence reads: CASSLGPPQGKTQYF. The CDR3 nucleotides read TGTGCCAGCAGTTTGGGGCCGCCCCAGGGGAAGACCCAGTACTTC.

The DNA of the CDR3 is TGTGCCAGCAGCTTGGGACTAGAGGTTGGGACCCAGTACTTC. It specifies CASSLGLEVGTQYF. This rearrangement joins TRBV7-8 to TRBJ2-5; TRBD2 matches at 8 bases. Per the germline V gene, CDR1 is SGHVS and CDR2 is FQNEAQ. V gave up 3 bases and J gave up 7 bases; unmatched junction bases: 7. This CDR3 has 14 amino acids.